This T cell receptor beta chain was captured in a study of neurological immune-mediated disorders. TCRdb ran MiXCR on the 5' RACE reads and lists one entry per CDR3 protein. This table has 54,000 or so distinct CDR3 sequences, 3.5% appearing once. Germline CDR1 reads MDHEN; CDR2 reads SYDVKM. The CDR3 loop spans 14 amino acids. Trimming cost V 5 bases and J 15 bases, with 20 bases left between them. Regarding this clonotype: A much bigger clone sits one base away, suggesting this may be a read error.

This rearrangement joins TRBV28 to TRBJ1-6; D is perhaps TRBD1 (6 bases). Sequenced material: PBMCs. This receptor was taken from a woman aged 25 to 45 with multiple sclerosis. DNA of the CDR3: TGTGCCAGCAGTAGAGGGGGGCCCCTAATGGTCCTCCACTTT. Its translation is CASSRGGPLMVLHF.